The 4 T cell receptor beta chains given below trace back to one sample, sequenced in a study of Ad26.COV2.S vaccination and SARS-CoV-2 variants. Assay used: immunoSEQ multiplex PCR; TCRdb lists only in-frame clones, some missing. The sample holds around 350,000 clones, 70% to 90% seen once. The treatment was: about 20 received Ad26.COV2.S at low or high dose, single or two shots; 5 received placebo; per-sample allocation not given. On day 63 after the first injection, vaccine and placebo recipients gave samples. This specimen consisted of peripheral blood, obtained in a trial of Ad26.COV2.S vaccine versus placebo. These receptors all come from a person between 18 and 59 years old who received the Ad26.COV2.S COVID-19 vaccine or a placebo.

The chain uses TRBV19 and TRBJ1-3, with 7 bases fitting TRBD1. After removal of 0 bases from V and 2 bases from J, the junction contained 1 base not matched to a gene. This CDR3 region has 15 residues. Germline V CDR1 and CDR2: LNHDA, SQIVND (reference sequence). This chain's CDR3 is CASSIDGTAGNTIYF. DNA for the CDR3: TGTGCCAGTAGTATAGATGGGACAGCTGGAAACACCATATATTTT.

The chain joins TRBV5-6 to TRBJ2-1, with D perhaps matching TRBD1 (6 bases). V was shortened by 2 bases and J by 8 bases, with 17 bases between the two germline ends. The CDR3 runs 15 residues. Germline loops: CDR1 SGHDT, CDR2 YYEEEE. The CDR3 is CASSFTDSPMDEQFF. The CDR3 DNA reads as TGTGCCAGCAGCTTTACGGACAGCCCCATGGATGAGCAGTTCTTC.

CDR3 nucleotides: TGCAGTGCTAGTTTGTTGGGGGAGGGTCCTTCGGAGCAGTACTTC. Residues: CSASLLGEGPSEQYF. The V call is TRBV20-1, the J call TRBJ2-7; 7 bases are shared with TRBD2. Germline CDR1 and CDR2: DFQATT and SNEGSKA (reference sequence). The CDR3 contains 15 residues. The V gene end was trimmed by 3 bases and the J gene end by 7 bases; junction bases not matched to a gene: 15.

The J gene is TRBJ1-5, the V gene TRBV7-8; no definite D call. CDR3 length equals 15 residues. V shed 1 base and J shed 2 bases, with 9 bases lying between them. The germline V gene encodes CDR1 SGHVS and CDR2 FQNEAQ. The CDR3 region has the DNA TGTGCCAGCAGCTTAGAGGCGCTAGGCAATCAGCCCCAGCATTTT. It is translated as CASSLEALGNQPQHF.